This T cell receptor (beta chain) was sequenced for a study of T cell repertoires in cytomegalovirus infection. CDR3 length: 13 residues. Trimming removed 0 bases from V and 8 bases from J, with 8 bases in between. Worth noting for this clonotype: Its antigen is as yet unknown.

Study-wide results and limits: Ex vivo, HLA-C-restricted CMV-specific TCR beta clonotypes prevailed over the rest of the response.

One entry per CDR3 protein results from TCRdb running MiXCR on the reads. Of around 300,000 distinct CDR3 sequences listed, about 25% are singletons. This sequence was found in a human donor in good health (CMV status not recorded). Some clones in this sample may be carry-over from other donors' samples. This sequence joins TRBV23-1 and TRBJ2-1; the D is unclear. TRBV23-1 is classed as an ORF, of uncertain function. The sample taken for sequencing was PBMCs. CDR3 residues: CASSQSAGHEQFF. The DNA for the CDR3 is TGCGCCAGCAGTCAATCCGCTGGGCATGAGCAGTTCTTC.